These T cell receptor beta chains were read from a single sample in a study of blood T cell repertoires in COVID-19. Here immunoSEQ multiplex PCR was the method, and the copy in TCRdb shows in-frame clones only, minus some. The sample has around 80,000 clones, more than 85% seen once. The material sequenced was peripheral blood. Receptors originate from a man at least 80 years old with active or convalescent COVID-19. CDR3s include the opening cysteine and the closing phenylalanine or tryptophan. A D gene is named only where the DNA matches it firmly. Size tells how often a clone was seen (once, few, many) or the class of an expanded clone, and some rows leave it out.

V gene	D gene	J gene	clone size	CDR3 protein	CDR3 DNA
TRBV28	TRBD2	TRBJ2-5	NA	CASPRRLTSAQETQYF	TGTGCCAGTCCTCGAAGGTTGACTAGCGCCCAAGAGACCCAGTACTTC
TRBV5-6	TRBD1	TRBJ2-1	NA	CASSRVGLSGGAHNEQFF	TGTGCCAGCAGCAGAGTAGGTTTGTCAGGGGGCGCCCACAATGAGCAGTTCTTC
TRBV11-1	NA	TRBJ1-6	NA	CASSLAFQGTNSPLHF	TGTGCCAGCAGCTTAGCCTTCCAGGGGACCAATTCACCCCTCCACTTT
TRBV6-1	TRBD1	TRBJ1-1	once	CASSEAYRGGTEAFF	TGTGCCAGCAGTGAAGCGTACAGGGGGGGCACTGAAGCTTTCTTT
TRBV4-2	NA	TRBJ2-5	NA	CASSQGAQRLGETQYF	TGTGCCAGCAGCCAAGGGGCGCAGCGGCTCGGAGAGACCCAGTACTTC
TRBV27	TRBD2	TRBJ2-3	medium-sized	CASSPTSGMRPDTQYF	TGTGCCAGCAGTCCAACTAGCGGGATGCGGCCAGATACGCAGTATTTT
TRBV5-6	NA	TRBJ2-3	NA	CASSAVTRGADTQYF	TGTGCCAGCAGCGCTGTTACGCGGGGCGCAGATACGCAGTATTTT
TRBV5-1	NA	TRBJ1-4	NA	CASSLFDSATNEKLFF	TGCGCCAGCAGCTTGTTCGACAGCGCAACTAATGAAAAACTGTTTTTT
TRBV11-3	NA	TRBJ2-4	NA	CASSSLAKNIQYF	TGTGCCAGCAGCTCATTAGCCAAAAACATTCAGTACTTC
TRBV7-3	TRBD2	TRBJ2-1	NA	CASSPRGAGGYNEQFF	TGTGCCAGCAGCCCCCGAGGCGCGGGAGGGTACAATGAGCAGTTCTTC
TRBV4-1	NA	TRBJ2-5	NA	CASSLQFRGDWETQYF	TGCGCCAGCAGCCTCCAATTTCGAGGAGACTGGGAGACCCAGTACTTC
TRBV6-6	TRBD2	TRBJ2-1	NA	CASSGASGQNNEQFF	TGTGCCAGCAGTGGAGCTAGCGGCCAAAACAATGAGCAGTTCTTC
TRBV15	NA	TRBJ1-5	few	CATSRGGGSNQPQHF	TGTGCCACCAGCAGAGGGGGGGGTAGCAATCAGCCCCAGCATTTT
TRBV6-1	NA	TRBJ1-5	NA	CASNEQGGGNQPQHF	TGTGCCAGCAATGAACAGGGAGGCGGCAATCAGCCCCAGCATTTT
TRBV7-9	NA	TRBJ1-2	NA	CASSLAGGAYGYTF	TGTGCCAGCAGCTTAGCTGGGGGCGCTTATGGCTACACCTTC
TRBV3-1/TRBV3-2	NA	TRBJ2-4	NA	CASSVTWGVAKNIQYF	TGTGCCAGCAGCGTAACATGGGGGGTAGCCAAAAACATTCAGTACTTC
TRBV18	NA	TRBJ1-1	NA	CASSLDTGNTEAFF	TGTGCCAGCTCCCTTGACACCGGGAACACTGAAGCTTTCTTT
TRBV6-5	NA	TRBJ1-2	NA	CASRAANYGYTF	TGTGCCAGCAGGGCTGCCAACTATGGCTACACCTTC
TRBV15	NA	TRBJ1-6	NA	CATSRGGGTRGSPLHF	TGTGCCACCAGCAGAGGGGGGGGGACCCGAGGCTCACCCCTCCACTTT
TRBV7-9	NA	TRBJ2-5	NA	CASSPDRFQETQYF	TGTGCCAGCAGCCCAGACAGATTTCAAGAGACCCAGTACTTC
TRBV27	NA	TRBJ1-1	NA	CASSLSLQVTEAFF	TGTGCCAGCAGTTTATCGTTACAGGTAACTGAAGCTTTCTTT
TRBV19	TRBD2	TRBJ2-1	few	CASGARIGRDNEQFF	TGTGCCAGTGGGGCCCGTATCGGGAGGGACAATGAGCAGTTCTTC
TRBV24-1	NA	TRBJ2-2	NA	CATSDAPPQGSTGELFF	TGTGCCACCAGTGACGCCCCCCCACAGGGAAGCACCGGGGAGCTGTTTTTT